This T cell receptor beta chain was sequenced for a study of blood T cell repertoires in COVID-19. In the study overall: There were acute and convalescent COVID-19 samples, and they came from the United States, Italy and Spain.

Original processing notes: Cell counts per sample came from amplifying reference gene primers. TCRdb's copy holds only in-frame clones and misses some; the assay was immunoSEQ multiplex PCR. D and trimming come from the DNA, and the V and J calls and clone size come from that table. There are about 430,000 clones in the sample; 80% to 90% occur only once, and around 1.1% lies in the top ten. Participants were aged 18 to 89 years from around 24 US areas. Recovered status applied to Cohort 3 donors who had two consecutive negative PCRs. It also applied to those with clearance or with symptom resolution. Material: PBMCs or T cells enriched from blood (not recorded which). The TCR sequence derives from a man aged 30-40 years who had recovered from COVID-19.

Written as DNA, the CDR3 is TGTGCCAGCAGTGACAAGGGGGAAGCAGGGGAGCTGTTTTTT. Amino acid sequence: CASSDKGEAGELFF. The J gene is TRBJ2-2, the V gene TRBV6-4; D might be TRBD1 (6 bases). V lost 2 bases to trimming and J lost 8 bases, with 12 bases between them. CDR1 MRHNA and CDR2 SNTAGT come from the germline V gene. CDR3 length equals 14 residues.